This T cell receptor (beta chain) came from a study of T cell repertoires in cytomegalovirus infection. At the level of the study: Public TCR beta signatures indicated both CMV infection and matching HLA type. Study results and caveats: Pooled public TCR beta family frequency picked out CMV carriers with the relevant HLA. HLA-C-restricted, CMV-specific TCR beta clonotypes were dominant ex vivo.

Worth noting for this clonotype: Antigen: not known.

Unmatched junction bases numbered 16, after V lost 5 bases and J lost 7 bases. This CDR3 has 16 residues. Per the germline V gene, CDR1 is PRHDT and CDR2 is FYEKMQ (reference sequence). Using its own MiXCR run on the reads, TCRdb lists one record per CDR3 protein. The table records around 530,000 distinct CDR3 sequences, 16% of them present only once. The clonotype originates from a human donor in good health (CMV status not recorded). Some clones in this sample may be carry-over from other donors' samples. Sequencing was carried out using CD8+ T cells from PBMCs. The V gene is TRBV13, the J gene TRBJ1-1; TRBD1 agrees at 7 bases. The chain's CDR3 is CASSERTGSWGDEAFF. In DNA form, the CDR3 reads TGTGCCAGCAGCGAGCGGACAGGTAGTTGGGGTGATGAAGCTTTCTTT.